This entry lists 9 T cell receptor beta chains sequenced from one sample in a study of T cell repertoires in cytomegalovirus infection. MiXCR was run by TCRdb on the reads, yielding one entry per CDR3 protein. The sample includes 150,000 to 200,000 distinct CDR3 sequences, around 14% of them seen just once. Sequencing was performed on PBMCs. All receptors derive from a human donor in good health (CMV status not recorded). Some clones in this sample may be carry-over from other donors' samples.

The J gene is TRBJ1-1, the V gene TRBV30, with 8 bases that match TRBD1. Germline V gene data show CDR1 as GTSNPN and CDR2 as SVGIG (reference sequence). This CDR3 region has 12 residues. V dropped 8 bases and J dropped 1; count of bases not matched to a gene: 3. The CDR3 bases are TGTGCCGGACAGGGACCGAACACTGAAGCTTTCTTT. Its translation: CAGQGPNTEAFF.

CDR3 sequence: CASSSGQGHLVYF. In DNA, the CDR3 is TGCGCCAGCAGCTCGGGACAGGGTCATTTGGTATACTTC. This chain connects TRBV5-1 to TRBJ2-4; 9 bases match TRBD1. Germline V gives CDR1 SGHRS, CDR2 YFSETQ. V lost 3 bases to trimming and J lost 16 bases; unmatched junction nucleotides: 11. The CDR3 covers 13 residues.

The rearrangement joins TRBV28 to TRBJ2-4; TRBD1 matches at 8 bases. The CDR3 runs 13 residues. CDR1 is MDHEN and CDR2 is SYDVKM in the germline V gene. The junction had 8 bases not matched to a gene; V was cut back by 11 bases and J by 5 bases. CDR3 nucleotides: TGTGCCGGCCGAGGGACAGGCGAAAACATTCAGTACTTC. Its protein product is CAGRGTGENIQYF.

In this sample, this clonotype turned up many times. This chain connects TRBV28 to TRBJ2-2, with no clear D. Per germline, CDR1 MDHEN and CDR2 SYDVKM. The CDR3 sequence is 12 residues long. The CDR3 region is CAFSNMTGELFF. DNA of the CDR3: TGTGCTTTTTCCAACATGACCGGGGAGCTGTTTTTT. The full variable domain, in which reference TRBV28 and TRBJ2-2 provide the parts outside the CDR3, is DVKVTQSSRYLVKRTGEKVFLECVQDMDHENMFWYRQDPGLGLRLIYFSYDVKMKEKGDIPEGYSVSREKKERFSLILESASTNQTSMYLCAFSNMTGELFFGEGSRLTVL.

This clonotype was detected a few times. The chain uses TRBV28 and TRBJ2-2; the match to TRBD1 covers 9 bases. Germline lookup yields CDR1 MDHEN and CDR2 SYDVKM. The junction had 7 bases not matched to a gene; V was cut back by 6 bases and J by 5 bases. This CDR3 is 15 amino acids long. The CDR3 DNA reads TGTGCCAGCAGACCGGGACAGGGTGTTACCGGGGAGCTGTTTTTT. Its translation: CASRPGQGVTGELFF.

This clonotype was found many times. The chain recombines TRBV6-2 or TRBV6-3 with TRBJ2-7, with 10 bases lining up with TRBD2. From germline, CDR1 is MNHEY and CDR2 SVGEGT. Trimming cost V 4 bases and J 5 bases; bases outside gene matches: 8. The CDR3 is 15 residues long. CDR3 DNA sequence: TGTGCCAGCAGTTGGCCCGGACTAGCGGACAACGAGCAGTACTTC. Translation gives CASSWPGLADNEQYF.

The V call is TRBV6-2 or TRBV6-3, the J call TRBJ2-7; tentative D call: TRBD2 (5 bases). Per germline, CDR1 MNHEY and CDR2 SVGEGT. V shed 3 bases and J shed 3 bases, with 15 bases lying between them. The CDR3 is made up of 15 amino acids. The CDR3 reads CASSYRLAGLYEQYF. The CDR3 DNA reads TGTGCCAGCAGTTATCGTCTAGCAGGTCTCTACGAGCAGTACTTC.

In this sample, this clonotype turned up many times. The chain has TRBV2 and TRBJ1-5; D remains unclear. The CDR3 runs to 14 residues. V was pared by 3 bases and J by 0 bases, with 6 bases between. Germline V gives CDR1 SNHLY, CDR2 FYNNEI. CDR3 sequence (DNA): TGTGCCAGCAGTGAGAGGGTTAGCAATCAGCCCCAGCATTTT. Encoded protein: CASSERVSNQPQHF.

CDR3 protein: CASSLVREGYEQYF. CDR3 in DNA: TGCGCCAGCAGCCTGGTACGGGAGGGATACGAGCAGTACTTC. The chain employs TRBV4-1 and TRBJ2-7, with TRBD2 matching over 8 bases. Germline CDR1 and CDR2: MGHRA and YSYEKL. The CDR3 has 14 amino acids. The V gene end was trimmed by 4 bases and the J gene end by 4 bases; junction bases not matched to a gene: 6.